A selection of T cell receptor beta chains follows, all from one sample in a study of cytomegalovirus exposure and HLA in healthy donors. Measured with immunoSEQ multiplex PCR; TCRdb has only the in-frame clones, and not every one. The repertoire holds 160,000 or so clones, with roughly 85% as singletons. Sequencing was carried out using PBMCs. These receptors were taken from a man younger than 40 in good health and CMV-seronegative. Both conserved end residues are trimmed from each CDR3. D genes are given only for firm matches. Clone size appears in some rows only: once, few, many, or a class for an expanded clone.

V gene,J gene,D gene,clone size,CDR3 protein
TRBV2,TRBJ2-5,NA,NA,ATNLQVGKTQY
TRBV7-9,TRBJ1-3,NA,few,ASSLGQSGNTIY
TRBV5-3,TRBJ2-2,TRBD2,few,ARMEGTAGVLTGELF
TRBV19,TRBJ1-5,NA,NA,ASKTSGGRNQPQH
TRBV15,TRBJ2-7,NA,NA,ATSRGTTGSHLYEQY
TRBV30,TRBJ2-2,TRBD2,NA,AWSQLAATGELF
TRBV4-1,TRBJ1-6,TRBD1,NA,ASSQGPGQGDSPLH
TRBV5-1,TRBJ1-5,NA,NA,ASSRRGGDQPQH
TRBV9,TRBJ1-2,NA,NA,ASSATDLYGYT
TRBV29-1,TRBJ2-7,NA,NA,SVVLGGFSYEQY
TRBV7-2,TRBJ2-7,NA,NA,ASSLALGPYEQY
TRBV7-3,TRBJ2-3,TRBD1,NA,ASSSGQGVTDTQY
TRBV4-2,TRBJ2-7,TRBD1,NA,ASSQGDSRYEQY
TRBV4-1,TRBJ1-5,NA,NA,ASSQIQGGQPQH
TRBV10-3,TRBJ1-1,TRBD1,NA,AIRAQGSGTEAF
TRBV7-2,TRBJ2-7,NA,NA,ASSRGGVEQY
TRBV10-1,TRBJ2-3,TRBD2,NA,ASSEASGGADTQY
TRBV13,TRBJ2-5,TRBD2,NA,ASSLALGTSSRKETQY
TRBV7-9,TRBJ2-7,TRBD1,NA,ASSASGTGRYEQY
TRBV7-3,TRBJ2-5,TRBD1,NA,ASSPDRQETQY
TRBV5-1,TRBJ2-3,TRBD2,few,ASSLVVAGPDADTQY
TRBV28,TRBJ2-4,TRBD1,NA,ASRPGTVKNIQY
TRBV7-8,TRBJ1-3,TRBD1,NA,ASRGTGYSGNTIY
TRBV4-2,TRBJ1-4,NA,NA,ASSQQGSPEKLF
TRBV5-6,TRBJ1-1,NA,NA,ASSLWGQNTEAF
TRBV28,TRBJ2-7,NA,once,ASRGPVAREQY
TRBV13,TRBJ2-1,TRBD2,NA,ASSDTGGDEQF
TRBV4-3,TRBJ1-4,NA,NA,ASSRGRSNEKLF
TRBV21-1,TRBJ2-3,NA,NA,ASSGGASGTSTDTQY
TRBV29-1,TRBJ2-2,TRBD1,NA,SARDRGRSGELF
TRBV7-7,TRBJ2-7,TRBD2,NA,ASSLGLAGVGEQY
TRBV9,TRBJ2-7,NA,few,ASSVASANYEQY
TRBV7-2,TRBJ2-5,NA,NA,ASSLAGVAQY
TRBV7-2,TRBJ2-3,TRBD2,few,ASSLVAGGGDTQY
TRBV30,TRBJ2-5,TRBD2,NA,AWRSGLAGVSETQY
TRBV2,TRBJ2-1,TRBD2,NA,ASSVLLAGYNEQF
TRBV5-6,TRBJ2-7,TRBD2,NA,ASSDLTSVYYEQY
TRBV5-1,TRBJ2-7,NA,NA,ASGLGGGGPSEQY
TRBV5-1,TRBJ2-1,TRBD2,NA,ASSVIPGGGYNEQF
TRBV7-3,TRBJ2-7,NA,NA,ASSLSLGRGNKNSSYEQY
TRBV12-5,TRBJ1-1,NA,NA,ASGLAIGQYIEAF
TRBV19,TRBJ2-5,TRBD2,NA,ASSQRTSGREETQY
TRBV13,TRBJ1-2,TRBD1,NA,ASSSRDRLNYGYT
TRBV4-1,TRBJ2-7,TRBD2,NA,ASSHGLAGRRSYEQY
TRBV4-2,TRBJ2-2,TRBD2,NA,ASSQVSGRATGELF
TRBV6-5,TRBJ2-5,TRBD1,NA,ASSFLGQGAWETQY